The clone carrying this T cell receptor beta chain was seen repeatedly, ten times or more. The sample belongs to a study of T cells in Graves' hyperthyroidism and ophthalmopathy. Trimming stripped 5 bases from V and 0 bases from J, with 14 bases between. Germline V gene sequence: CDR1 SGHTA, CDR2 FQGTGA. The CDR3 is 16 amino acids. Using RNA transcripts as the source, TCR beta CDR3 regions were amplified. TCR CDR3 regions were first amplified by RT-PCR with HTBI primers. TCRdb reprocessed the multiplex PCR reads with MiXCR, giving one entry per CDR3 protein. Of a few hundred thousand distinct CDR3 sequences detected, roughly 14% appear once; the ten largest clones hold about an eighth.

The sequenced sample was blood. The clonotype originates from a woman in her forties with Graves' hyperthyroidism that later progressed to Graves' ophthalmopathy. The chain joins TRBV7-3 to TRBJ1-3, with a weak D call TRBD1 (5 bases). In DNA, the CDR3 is TGTGCCAGCAGCCCCGTGGGGCAGAGCTCTGGAAACACCATATATTTT. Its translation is CASSPVGQSSGNTIYF.